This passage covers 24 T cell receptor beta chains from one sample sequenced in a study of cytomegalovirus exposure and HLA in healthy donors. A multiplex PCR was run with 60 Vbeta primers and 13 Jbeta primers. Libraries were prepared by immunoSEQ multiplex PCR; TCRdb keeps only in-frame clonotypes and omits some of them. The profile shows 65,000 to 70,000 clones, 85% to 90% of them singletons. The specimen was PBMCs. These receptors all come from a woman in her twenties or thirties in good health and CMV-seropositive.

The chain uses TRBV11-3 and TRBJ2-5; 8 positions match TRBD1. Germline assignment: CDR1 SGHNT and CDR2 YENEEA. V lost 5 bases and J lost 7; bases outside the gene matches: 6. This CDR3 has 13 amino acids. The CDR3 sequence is CASSPGGLGTQYF. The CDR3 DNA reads TGTGCCAGCAGCCCAGGGGGCCTAGGGACCCAGTACTTC. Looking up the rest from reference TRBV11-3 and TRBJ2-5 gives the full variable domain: EAGVVQSPRYKIIEKKQPVAFWCNPISGHNTLYWYLQNLGQGPELLIRYENEEAVDDSQLPKDRFSAERLKGVDSTLKIQPAELGDSAVYLCASSPGGLGTQYFGPGTRLLVL.

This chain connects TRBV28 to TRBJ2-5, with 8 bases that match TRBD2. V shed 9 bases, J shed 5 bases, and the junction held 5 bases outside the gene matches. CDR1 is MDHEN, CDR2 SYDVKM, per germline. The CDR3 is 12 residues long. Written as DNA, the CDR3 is TGTGCCAGTCGGGAGGGTAGGGAGACCCAGTACTTC. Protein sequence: CASREGRETQYF.

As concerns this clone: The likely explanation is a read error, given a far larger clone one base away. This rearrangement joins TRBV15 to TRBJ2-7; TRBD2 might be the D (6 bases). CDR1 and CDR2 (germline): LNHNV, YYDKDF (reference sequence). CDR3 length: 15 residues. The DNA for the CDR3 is TGTGCCACCAGCGGAGAGGGAGGAAAGCTCGGGGAGCAGTACTTC. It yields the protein CATSGEGGKLGEQYF.

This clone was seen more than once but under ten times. CDR3 residues: CASSAYAGTGFYGYTF. For the CDR3, the DNA is TGTGCCAGTAGTGCCTACGCCGGGACAGGCTTCTATGGCTACACCTTC. The chain is built from TRBV19 and TRBJ1-2, with 8 bases aligning to TRBD1. The J segment lost 4 bases and the V segment lost 5 bases, leaving 12 bases of the junction unmatched. Germline V CDR1 and CDR2: LNHDA, SQIVND (reference sequence). This CDR3 is 16 amino acids long.

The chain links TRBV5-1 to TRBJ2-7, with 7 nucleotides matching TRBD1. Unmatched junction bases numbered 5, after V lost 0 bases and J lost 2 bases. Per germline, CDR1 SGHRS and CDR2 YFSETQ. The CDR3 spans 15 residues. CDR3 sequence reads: CASSLAPGQTYEQYF. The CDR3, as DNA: TGCGCCAGCAGCTTGGCTCCGGGACAGACCTACGAGCAGTACTTC.

The CDR3 sequence is CASSQDHGQGALIEAFF. DNA for the CDR3: TGCGCCAGCAGCCAAGATCATGGACAGGGGGCCCTCATTGAAGCTTTCTTT. The V and J genes are TRBV4-1 and TRBJ1-1; 11 nucleotides match TRBD1. This CDR3 has 17 amino acids. Unmatched junction bases numbered 10, after V lost 0 bases and J lost 7 bases. Germline V gene sequence: CDR1 MGHRA, CDR2 YSYEKL.

CDR3: CASSRLGLAGGISGANVLTF. For the CDR3, the DNA is TGCGCCAGCAGCCGACTCGGACTAGCGGGAGGTATATCTGGGGCCAACGTCCTGACTTTC. The chain joins TRBV4-1 to TRBJ2-6; 14 positions agree with TRBD2. Germline lookup yields CDR1 MGHRA and CDR2 YSYEKL. Losses at the gene ends were 4 bases for V and 1 base for J; bases not matched to a gene: 9. The CDR3 is 20 residues long.

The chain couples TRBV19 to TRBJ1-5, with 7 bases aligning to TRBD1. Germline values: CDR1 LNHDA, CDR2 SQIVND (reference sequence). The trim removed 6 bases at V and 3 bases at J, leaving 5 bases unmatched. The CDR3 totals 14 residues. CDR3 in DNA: TGTGCCAGTAGGGGGGGACAGTACAATCAGCCCCAGCATTTT. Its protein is CASRGGQYNQPQHF.

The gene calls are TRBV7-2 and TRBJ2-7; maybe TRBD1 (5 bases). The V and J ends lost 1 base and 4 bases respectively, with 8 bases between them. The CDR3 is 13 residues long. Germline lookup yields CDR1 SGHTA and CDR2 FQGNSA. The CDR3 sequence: CASSLVGVYEQYF. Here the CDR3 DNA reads TGTGCCAGCAGCTTAGTAGGGGTATACGAGCAGTACTTC.

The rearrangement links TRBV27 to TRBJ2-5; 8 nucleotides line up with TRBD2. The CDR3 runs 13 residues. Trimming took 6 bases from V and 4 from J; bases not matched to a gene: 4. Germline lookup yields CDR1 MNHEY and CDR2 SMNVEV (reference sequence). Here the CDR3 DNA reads TGTGCCAGCAGAGCGGGAGTGATAGAGACCCAGTACTTC. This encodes CASRAGVIETQYF.

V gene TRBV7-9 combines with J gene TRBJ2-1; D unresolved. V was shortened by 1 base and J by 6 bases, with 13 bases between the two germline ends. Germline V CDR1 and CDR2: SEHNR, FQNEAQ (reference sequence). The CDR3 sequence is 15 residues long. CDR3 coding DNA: TGTGCCAGCAGCTTAGTAGGCGGTCTTACCAATGAGCAGTTCTTC. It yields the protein CASSLVGGLTNEQFF.

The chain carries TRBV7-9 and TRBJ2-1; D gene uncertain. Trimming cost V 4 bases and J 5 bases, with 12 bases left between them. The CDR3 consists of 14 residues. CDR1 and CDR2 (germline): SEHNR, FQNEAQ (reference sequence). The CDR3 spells CASSSQVLHNEQFF. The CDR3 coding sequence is TGTGCCAGCAGCTCTCAGGTTCTTCACAATGAGCAGTTCTTC.

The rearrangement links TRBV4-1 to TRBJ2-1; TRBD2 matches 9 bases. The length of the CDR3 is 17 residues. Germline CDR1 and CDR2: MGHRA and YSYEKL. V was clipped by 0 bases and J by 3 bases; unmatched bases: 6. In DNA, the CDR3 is TGCGCCAGCAGCCAAGATGGTAGCGGGAGTGTCTACAATGAGCAGTTCTTC. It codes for CASSQDGSGSVYNEQFF.

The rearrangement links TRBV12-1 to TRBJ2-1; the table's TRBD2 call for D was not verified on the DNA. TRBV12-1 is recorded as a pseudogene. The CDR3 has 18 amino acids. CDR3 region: CASSFVSRRPPSYNEQFF. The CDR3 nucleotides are TGTGCCAGCAGCTTTGTCAGCAGGAGGCCGCCCTCCTACAATGAGCAGTTCTTC.

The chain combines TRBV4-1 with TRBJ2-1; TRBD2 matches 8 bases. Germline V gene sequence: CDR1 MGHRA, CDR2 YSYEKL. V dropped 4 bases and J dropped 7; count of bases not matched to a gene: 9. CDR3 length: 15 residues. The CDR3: CASSPRGGGTNEQFF. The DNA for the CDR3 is TGCGCCAGCAGCCCACGGGGGGGAGGCACTAATGAGCAGTTCTTC.

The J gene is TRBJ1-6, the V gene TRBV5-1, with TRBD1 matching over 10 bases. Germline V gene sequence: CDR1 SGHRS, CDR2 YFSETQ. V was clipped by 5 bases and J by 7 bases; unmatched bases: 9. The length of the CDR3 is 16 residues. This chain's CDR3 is CASRPPGTGDNSPLHF. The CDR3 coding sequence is TGCGCCAGCAGACCCCCCGGGACAGGGGACAATTCACCCCTCCACTTT.

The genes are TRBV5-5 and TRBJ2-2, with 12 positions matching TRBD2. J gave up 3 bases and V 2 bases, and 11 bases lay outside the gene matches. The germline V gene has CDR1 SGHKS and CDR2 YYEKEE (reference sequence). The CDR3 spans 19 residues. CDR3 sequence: CASSFRASGRAGDTGELFF. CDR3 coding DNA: TGTGCCAGCAGCTTTCGGGCTAGCGGGAGGGCCGGGGACACCGGGGAGCTGTTTTTT. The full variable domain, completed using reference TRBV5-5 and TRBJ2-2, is DAGVTQSPTHLIKTRGQQVTLRCSPISGHKSVSWYQQVLGQGPQFIFQYYEKEERGRGNFPDRFSARQFPNYSSELNVNALLLGDSALYLCASSFRASGRAGDTGELFFGEGSRLTVL.

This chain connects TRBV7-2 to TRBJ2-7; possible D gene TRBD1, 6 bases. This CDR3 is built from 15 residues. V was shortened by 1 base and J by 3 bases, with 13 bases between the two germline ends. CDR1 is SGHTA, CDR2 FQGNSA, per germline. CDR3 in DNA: TGTGCCAGCAGCTTAGAAGGGGGAGCCAGCTACGAGCAGTACTTC. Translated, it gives CASSLEGGASYEQYF.

CDR3 sequence (DNA): TGCAGCGCCCGACAGGGGTCGGGAGAGCAGTACTTC. Protein: CSARQGSGEQYF. The rearrangement links TRBV29-1 to TRBJ2-7; TRBD1 matches at 8 bases. V trimming: 7 bases; J trimming: 7 bases; junction bases outside the gene matches: 9. The CDR3 has 12 residues. CDR1 is SQVTM and CDR2 is ANQGSEA in the germline V gene.

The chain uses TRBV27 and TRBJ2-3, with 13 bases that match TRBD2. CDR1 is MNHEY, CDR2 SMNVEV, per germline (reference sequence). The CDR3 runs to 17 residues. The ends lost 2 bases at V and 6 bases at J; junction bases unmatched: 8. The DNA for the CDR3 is TGTGCCAGCAGTTTAGGACTAGCGGGAGCGGGATTGGATACGCAGTATTTT. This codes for CASSLGLAGAGLDTQYF.

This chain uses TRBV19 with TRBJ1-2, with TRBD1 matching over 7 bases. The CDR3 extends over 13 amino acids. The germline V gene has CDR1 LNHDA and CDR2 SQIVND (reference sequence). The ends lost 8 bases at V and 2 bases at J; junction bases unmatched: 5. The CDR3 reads CASHRDRNYGYTF. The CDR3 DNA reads TGTGCCAGTCACCGGGACAGAAACTATGGCTACACCTTC.

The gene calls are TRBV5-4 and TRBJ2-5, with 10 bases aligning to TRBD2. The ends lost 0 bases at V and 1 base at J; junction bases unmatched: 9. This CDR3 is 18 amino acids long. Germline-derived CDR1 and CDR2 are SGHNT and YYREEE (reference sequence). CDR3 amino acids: CASSLGSSGGLIQETQYF. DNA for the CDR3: TGTGCCAGCAGCTTGGGGTCTAGCGGGGGTCTTATCCAAGAGACCCAGTACTTC.

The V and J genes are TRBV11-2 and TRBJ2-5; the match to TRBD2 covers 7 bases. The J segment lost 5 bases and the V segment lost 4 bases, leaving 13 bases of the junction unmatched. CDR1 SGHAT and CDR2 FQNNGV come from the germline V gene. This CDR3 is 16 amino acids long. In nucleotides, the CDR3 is TGTGCCAGCAGCTCCCGAGGGCGGGAGAGGTTGGAGACCCAGTACTTC. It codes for CASSSRGRERLETQYF.

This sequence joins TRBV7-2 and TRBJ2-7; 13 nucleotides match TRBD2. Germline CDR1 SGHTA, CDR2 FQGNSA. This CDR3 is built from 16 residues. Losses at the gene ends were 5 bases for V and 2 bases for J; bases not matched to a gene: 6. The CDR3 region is CASSRAGTSGTYEQYF. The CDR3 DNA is TGTGCCAGCAGCCGGGCCGGGACTAGCGGGACCTACGAGCAGTACTTC.